The entry below gives a single T cell receptor (beta chain) sequence along with its context. Its matching antigen is unknown. At deep level, the assay was performed. Assay used: immunoSEQ multiplex PCR; TCRdb lists only in-frame clones, some missing. The table lists about 600,000 clones, about 97% of them singletons. The data stem from a study of shared clonotypes between healthy human individuals. The study's findings and limits: Compared with clonotypes that all four donors shared, non-shared clonotypes had lower generation probabilities. A handful of donors shared roughly 5% of their naive CD4 clonotypes.

CDR3 length: 16 residues. From germline, CDR1 is SGHDT and CDR2 YYEEEE. V lost 0 bases and J 3 bases, leaving 15 bases between the germline ends. The V and J genes are TRBV5-6 and TRBJ1-1; D perhaps matches TRBD1 (5 bases). This receptor was taken from a woman aged 25 to 39 in good health. Sequenced input: naive CD4+ T cells sorted from blood. The subset denotes: CD45RA+ positively selected. Written as DNA, the CDR3 is TGTGCCAGCAGCTTGGGGGGCCCTCGCTTTGACACTGAAGCTTTCTTT. It specifies CASSLGGPRFDTEAFF. Full variable domain (missing parts from reference TRBV5-6 and TRBJ1-1): DAGVTQSPTHLIKTRGQQVTLRCSPKSGHDTVSWYQQALGQGPQFIFQYYEEEERQRGNFPDRFSGHQFPNYSSELNVNALLLGDSALYLCASSLGGPRFDTEAFFGQGTRLTVV.